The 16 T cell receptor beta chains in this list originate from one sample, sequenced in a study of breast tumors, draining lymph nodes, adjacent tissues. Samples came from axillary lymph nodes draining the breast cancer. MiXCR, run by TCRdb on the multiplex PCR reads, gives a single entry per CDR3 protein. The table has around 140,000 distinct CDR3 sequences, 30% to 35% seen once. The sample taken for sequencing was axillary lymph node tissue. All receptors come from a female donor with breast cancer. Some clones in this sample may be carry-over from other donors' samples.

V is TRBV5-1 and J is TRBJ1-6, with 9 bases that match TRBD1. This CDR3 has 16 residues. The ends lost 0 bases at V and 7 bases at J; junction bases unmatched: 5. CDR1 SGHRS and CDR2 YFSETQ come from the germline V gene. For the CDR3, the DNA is TGCGCCAGCAGCTTGGGGGACAGGGCCCAAAATTCACCCCTCCACTTT. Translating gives CASSLGDRAQNSPLHF.

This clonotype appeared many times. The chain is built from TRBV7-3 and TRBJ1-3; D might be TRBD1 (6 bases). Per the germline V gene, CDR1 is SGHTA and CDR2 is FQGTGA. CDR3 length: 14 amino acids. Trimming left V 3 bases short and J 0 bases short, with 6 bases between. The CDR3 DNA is TGTGCCAGCAGCTTGGGGGCCTCTGGAAACACCATATATTTT. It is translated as CASSLGASGNTIYF. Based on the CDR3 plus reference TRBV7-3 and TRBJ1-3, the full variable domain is GAGVSQTPSNKVTEKGKYVELRCDPISGHTALYWYRQSLGQGPEFLIYFQGTGAADDSGLPNDRFFAVRPEGSVSTLKIQRTERGDSAVYLCASSLGASGNTIYFGEGSWLTVV.

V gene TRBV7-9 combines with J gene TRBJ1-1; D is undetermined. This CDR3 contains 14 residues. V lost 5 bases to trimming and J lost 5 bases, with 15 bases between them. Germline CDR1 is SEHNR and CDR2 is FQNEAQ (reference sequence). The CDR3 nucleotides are TGTGCCAGCAGCAGAAAAGAGGGTAGGACTGAAGCTTTCTTT. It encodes CASSRKEGRTEAFF.

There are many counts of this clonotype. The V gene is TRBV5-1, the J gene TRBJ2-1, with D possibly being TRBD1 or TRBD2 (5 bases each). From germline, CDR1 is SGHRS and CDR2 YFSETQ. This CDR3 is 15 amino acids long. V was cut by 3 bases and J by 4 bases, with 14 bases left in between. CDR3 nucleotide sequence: TGCGCCAGCAGCTCCACGGGACCCGATTACAATGAGCAGTTCTTC. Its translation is CASSSTGPDYNEQFF.

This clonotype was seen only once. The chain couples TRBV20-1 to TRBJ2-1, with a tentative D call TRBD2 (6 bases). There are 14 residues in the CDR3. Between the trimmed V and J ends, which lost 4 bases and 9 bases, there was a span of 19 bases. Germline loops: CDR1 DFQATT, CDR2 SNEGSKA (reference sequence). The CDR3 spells CSAIRGTDNTEQFF. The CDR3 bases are TGCAGTGCTATACGGGGGACGGACAACACTGAGCAGTTCTTC.

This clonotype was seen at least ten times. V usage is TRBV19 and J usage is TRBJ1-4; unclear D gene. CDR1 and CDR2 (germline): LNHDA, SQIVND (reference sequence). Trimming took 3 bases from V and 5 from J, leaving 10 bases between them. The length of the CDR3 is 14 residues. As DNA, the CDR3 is TGTGCCAGTAGTATTATCAGGCAAAATGAAAAACTGTTTTTT. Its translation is CASSIIRQNEKLFF.

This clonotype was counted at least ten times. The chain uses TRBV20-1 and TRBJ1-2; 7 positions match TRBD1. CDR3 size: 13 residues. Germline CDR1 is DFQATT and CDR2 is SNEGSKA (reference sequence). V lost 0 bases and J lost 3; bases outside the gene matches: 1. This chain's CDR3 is CSARDGTDYGYTF. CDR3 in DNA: TGCAGTGCTAGAGATGGGACAGACTATGGCTACACCTTC.

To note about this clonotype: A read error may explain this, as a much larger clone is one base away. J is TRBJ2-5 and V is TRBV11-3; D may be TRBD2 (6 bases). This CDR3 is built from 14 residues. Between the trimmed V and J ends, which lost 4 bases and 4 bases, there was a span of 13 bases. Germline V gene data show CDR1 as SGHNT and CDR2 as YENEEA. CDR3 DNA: TGTGCCAGCAGCTATCGGGGGAGCGCAGAGACCCAGTACTTC. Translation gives CASSYRGSAETQYF. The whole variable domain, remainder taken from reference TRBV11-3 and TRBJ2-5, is EAGVVQSPRYKIIEKKQPVAFWCNPISGHNTLYWYLQNLGQGPELLIRYENEEAVDDSQLPKDRFSAERLKGVDSTLKIQPAELGDSAVYLCASSYRGSAETQYFGPGTRLLVL.

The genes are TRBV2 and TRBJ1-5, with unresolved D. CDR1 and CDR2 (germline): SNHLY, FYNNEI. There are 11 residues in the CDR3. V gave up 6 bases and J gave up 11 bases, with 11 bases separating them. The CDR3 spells CASRLTRAQHF. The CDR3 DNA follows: TGTGCCAGCAGGCTAACACGGGCCCAGCATTTT.

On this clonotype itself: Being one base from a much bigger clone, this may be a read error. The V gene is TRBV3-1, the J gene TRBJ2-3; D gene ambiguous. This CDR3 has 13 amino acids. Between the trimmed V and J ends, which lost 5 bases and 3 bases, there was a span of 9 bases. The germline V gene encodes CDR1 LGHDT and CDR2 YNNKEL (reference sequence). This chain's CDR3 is CASSSSQTDTQYF. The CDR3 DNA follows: TGTGCCAGCAGCTCATCGCAGACAGATACGCAGTATTTT.

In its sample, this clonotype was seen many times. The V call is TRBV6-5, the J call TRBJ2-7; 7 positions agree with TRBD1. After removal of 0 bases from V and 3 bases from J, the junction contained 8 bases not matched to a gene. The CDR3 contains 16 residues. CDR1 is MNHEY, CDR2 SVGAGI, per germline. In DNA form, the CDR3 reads TGTGCCAGCAGTTACTCGTTATCGGCAGGGGGCTACGAGCAGTACTTC. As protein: CASSYSLSAGGYEQYF.

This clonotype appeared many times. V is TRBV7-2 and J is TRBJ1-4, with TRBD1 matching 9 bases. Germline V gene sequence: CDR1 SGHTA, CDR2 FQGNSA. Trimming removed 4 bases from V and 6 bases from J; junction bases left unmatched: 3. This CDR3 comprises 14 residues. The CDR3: CASSSTGGDEKLFF. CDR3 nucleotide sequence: TGTGCCAGCAGCTCAACAGGGGGCGATGAAAAACTGTTTTTT.

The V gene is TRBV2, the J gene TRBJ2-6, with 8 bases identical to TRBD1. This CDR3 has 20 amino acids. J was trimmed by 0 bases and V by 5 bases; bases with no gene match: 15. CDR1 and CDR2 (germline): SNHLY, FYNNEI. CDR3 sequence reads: CASSRRTPGQAYSGANVLTF. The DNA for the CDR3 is TGTGCCAGCAGTCGTAGAACTCCGGGACAGGCTTACTCTGGGGCCAACGTCCTGACTTTC. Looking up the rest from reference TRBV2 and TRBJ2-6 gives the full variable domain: EPEVTQTPSHQVTQMGQEVILRCVPISNHLYFYWYRQILGQKVEFLVSFYNNEISEKSEIFDDQFSVERPDGSNFTLKIRSTKLEDSAMYFCASSRRTPGQAYSGANVLTFGAGSRLTVL.

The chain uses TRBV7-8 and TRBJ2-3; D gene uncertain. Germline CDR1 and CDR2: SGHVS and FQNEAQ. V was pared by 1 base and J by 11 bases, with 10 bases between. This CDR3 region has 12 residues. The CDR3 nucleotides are TGTGCCAGCAGCTTAGAGGTCGGTGAGCAGTATTTT. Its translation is CASSLEVGEQYF.

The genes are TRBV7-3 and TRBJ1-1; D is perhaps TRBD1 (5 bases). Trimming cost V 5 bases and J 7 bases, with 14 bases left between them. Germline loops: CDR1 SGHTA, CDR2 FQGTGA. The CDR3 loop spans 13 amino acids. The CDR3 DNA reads TGTGCCAGCAGCCCCGGGGACGGACTTGAAGCTTTCTTT. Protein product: CASSPGDGLEAFF. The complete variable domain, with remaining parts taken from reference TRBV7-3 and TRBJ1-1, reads GAGVSQTPSNKVTEKGKYVELRCDPISGHTALYWYRQSLGQGPEFLIYFQGTGAADDSGLPNDRFFAVRPEGSVSTLKIQRTERGDSAVYLCASSPGDGLEAFFGQGTRLTVV.

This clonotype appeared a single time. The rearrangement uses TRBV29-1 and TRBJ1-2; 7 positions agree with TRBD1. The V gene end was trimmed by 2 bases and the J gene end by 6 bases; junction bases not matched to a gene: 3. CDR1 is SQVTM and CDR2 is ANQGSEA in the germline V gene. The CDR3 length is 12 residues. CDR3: CSVERGGDGYTF. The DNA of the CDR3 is TGCAGCGTTGAAAGAGGGGGCGATGGCTACACCTTC.